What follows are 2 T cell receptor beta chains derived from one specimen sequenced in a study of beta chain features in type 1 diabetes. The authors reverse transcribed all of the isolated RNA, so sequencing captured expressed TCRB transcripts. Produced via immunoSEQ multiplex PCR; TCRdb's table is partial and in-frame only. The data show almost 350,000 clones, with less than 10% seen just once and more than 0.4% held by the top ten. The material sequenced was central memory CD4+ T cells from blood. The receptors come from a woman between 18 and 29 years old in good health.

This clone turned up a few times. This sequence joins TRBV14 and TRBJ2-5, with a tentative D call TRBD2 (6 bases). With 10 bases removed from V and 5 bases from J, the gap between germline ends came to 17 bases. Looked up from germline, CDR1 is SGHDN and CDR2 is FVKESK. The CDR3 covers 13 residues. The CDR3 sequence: CATGTPALETQYF. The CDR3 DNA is TGTGCCACCGGGACTCCTGCTTTGGAGACCCAGTACTTC. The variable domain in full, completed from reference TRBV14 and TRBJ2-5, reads EAGVTQFPSHSVIEKGQTVTLRCDPISGHDNLYWYRRVMGKEIKFLLHFVKESKQDESGMPNNRFLAERTGGTYSTLKVQPAELEDSGVYFCATGTPALETQYFGPGTRLLVL.

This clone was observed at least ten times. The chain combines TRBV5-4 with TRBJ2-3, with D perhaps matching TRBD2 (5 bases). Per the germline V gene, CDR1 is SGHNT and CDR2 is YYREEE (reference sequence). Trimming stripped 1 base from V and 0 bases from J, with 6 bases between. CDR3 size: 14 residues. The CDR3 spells CASSLRTSTDTQYF. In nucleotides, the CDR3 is TGTGCCAGCAGCTTGCGGACTAGCACAGATACGCAGTATTTT.